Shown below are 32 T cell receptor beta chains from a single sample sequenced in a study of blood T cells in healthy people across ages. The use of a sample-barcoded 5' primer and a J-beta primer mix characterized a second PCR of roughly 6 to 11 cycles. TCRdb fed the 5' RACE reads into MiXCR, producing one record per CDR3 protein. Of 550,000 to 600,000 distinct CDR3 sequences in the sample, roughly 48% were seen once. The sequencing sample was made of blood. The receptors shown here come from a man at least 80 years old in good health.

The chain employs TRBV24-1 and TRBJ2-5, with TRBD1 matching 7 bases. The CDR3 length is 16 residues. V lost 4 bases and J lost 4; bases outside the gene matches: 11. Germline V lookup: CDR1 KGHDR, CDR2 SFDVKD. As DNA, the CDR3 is TGTGCCACCAGTGAAACCGGACAGGCCCGAGGAGAGACCCAGTACTTC. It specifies CATSETGQARGETQYF.

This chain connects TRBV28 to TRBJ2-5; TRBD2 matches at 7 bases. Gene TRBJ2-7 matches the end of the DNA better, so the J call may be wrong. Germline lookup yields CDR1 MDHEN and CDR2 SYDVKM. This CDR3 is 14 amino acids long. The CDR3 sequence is CASSSGEGGGEQYF. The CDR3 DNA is TGTGCCAGCAGTAGCGGGGAGGGCGGCGGCGAGCAGTACTTC.

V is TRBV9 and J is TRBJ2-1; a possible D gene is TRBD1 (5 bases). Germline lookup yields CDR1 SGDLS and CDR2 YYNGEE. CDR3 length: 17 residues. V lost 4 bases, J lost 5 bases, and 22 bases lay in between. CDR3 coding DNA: TGTGCCAGCAGCCAACCTACCGACAGCAGCCCGAACAATGAGCAGTTCTTC. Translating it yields CASSQPTDSSPNNEQFF.

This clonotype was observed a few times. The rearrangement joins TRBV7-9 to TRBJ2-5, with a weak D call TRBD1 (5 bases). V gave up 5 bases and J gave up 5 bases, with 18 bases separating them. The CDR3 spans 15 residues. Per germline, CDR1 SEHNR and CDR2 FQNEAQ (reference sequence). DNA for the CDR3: TGTGCCAGCAGCCCACGAGGTGGGGCCGGCGAGACCCAGTACTTC. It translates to CASSPRGGAGETQYF.

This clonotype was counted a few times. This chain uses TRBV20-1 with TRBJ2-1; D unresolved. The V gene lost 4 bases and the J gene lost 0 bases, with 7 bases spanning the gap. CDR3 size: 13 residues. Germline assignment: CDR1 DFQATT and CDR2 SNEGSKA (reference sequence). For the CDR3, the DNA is TGCAGTGCTACGCGGAACTCCTACAATGAGCAGTTCTTC. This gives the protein CSATRNSYNEQFF.

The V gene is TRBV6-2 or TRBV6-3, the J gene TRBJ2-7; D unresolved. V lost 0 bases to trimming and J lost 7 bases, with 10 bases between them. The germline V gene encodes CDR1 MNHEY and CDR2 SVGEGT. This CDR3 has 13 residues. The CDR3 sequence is CASSYSTPLEQYF. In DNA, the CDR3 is TGTGCCAGCAGTTACTCGACACCTTTGGAGCAGTACTTC.

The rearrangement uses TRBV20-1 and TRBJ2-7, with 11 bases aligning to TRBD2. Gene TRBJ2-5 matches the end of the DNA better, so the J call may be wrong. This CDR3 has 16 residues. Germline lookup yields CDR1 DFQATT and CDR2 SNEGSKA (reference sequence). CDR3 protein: CSASVSPSGGIETQYF. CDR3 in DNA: TGCAGTGCTAGTGTTTCCCCTAGCGGGGGGATTGAGACCCAGTACTTC.

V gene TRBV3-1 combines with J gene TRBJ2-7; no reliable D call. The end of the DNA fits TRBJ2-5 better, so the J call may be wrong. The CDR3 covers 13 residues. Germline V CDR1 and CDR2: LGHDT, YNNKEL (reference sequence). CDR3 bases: TGTGCCAGCAGCCAAGTGCAATTCGAGACCCAGTACTTC. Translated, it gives CASSQVQFETQYF.

The CDR3 loop reads CSARTSTRETQYF. DNA for the CDR3: TGCAGTGCCAGGACTAGCACTAGAGAGACCCAGTACTTC. The V gene is TRBV20-1, the J gene TRBJ2-5; 8 nucleotides line up with TRBD2. V was clipped by 6 bases and J by 4 bases; unmatched bases: 7. The CDR3 has 13 residues. Per the germline V gene, CDR1 is DFQATT and CDR2 is SNEGSKA (reference sequence).

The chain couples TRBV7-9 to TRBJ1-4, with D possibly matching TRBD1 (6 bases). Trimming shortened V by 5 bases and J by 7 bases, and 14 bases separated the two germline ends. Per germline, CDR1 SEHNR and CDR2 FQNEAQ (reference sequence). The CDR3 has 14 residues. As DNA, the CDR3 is TGTGCCAGCAGCCCGGGACAAATAACTGAAAAACTGTTTTTT. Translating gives CASSPGQITEKLFF.

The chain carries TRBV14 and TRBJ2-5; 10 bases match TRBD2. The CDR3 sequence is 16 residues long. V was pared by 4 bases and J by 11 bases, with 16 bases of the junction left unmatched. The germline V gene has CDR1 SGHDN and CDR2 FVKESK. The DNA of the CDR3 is TGTGCCAGCAGCCCACCCCTAGCGGGGGCCCTATGGGAGCAGTACTTC. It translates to CASSPPLAGALWEQYF.

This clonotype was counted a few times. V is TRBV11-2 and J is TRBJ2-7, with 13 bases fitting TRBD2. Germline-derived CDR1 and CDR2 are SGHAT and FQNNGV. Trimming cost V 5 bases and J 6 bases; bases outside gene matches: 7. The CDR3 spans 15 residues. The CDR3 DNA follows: TGTGCCAGCAGCGGGGGACTAGCGGGAAATGTCGAGCAGTACTTC. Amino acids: CASSGGLAGNVEQYF.

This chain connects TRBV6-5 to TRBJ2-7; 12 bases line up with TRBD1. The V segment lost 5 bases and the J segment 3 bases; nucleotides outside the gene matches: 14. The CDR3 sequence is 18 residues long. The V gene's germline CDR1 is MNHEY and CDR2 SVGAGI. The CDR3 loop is CASSNTGTGGPKYYEQYF. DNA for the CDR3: TGTGCCAGCAGTAACACCGGGACAGGGGGCCCGAAGTACTACGAGCAGTACTTC.

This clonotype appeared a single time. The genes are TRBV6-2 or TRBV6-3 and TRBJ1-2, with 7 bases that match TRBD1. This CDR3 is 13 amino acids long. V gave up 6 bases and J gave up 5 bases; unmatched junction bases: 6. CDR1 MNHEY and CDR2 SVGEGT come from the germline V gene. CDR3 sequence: CASSDREGYGYTF. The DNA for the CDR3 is TGTGCCAGCAGCGACAGGGAAGGGTATGGCTACACCTTC.

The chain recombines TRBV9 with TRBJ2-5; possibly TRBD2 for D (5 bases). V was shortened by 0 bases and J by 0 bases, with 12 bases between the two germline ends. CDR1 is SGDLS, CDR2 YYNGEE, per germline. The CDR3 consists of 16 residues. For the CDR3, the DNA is TGTGCCAGCAGCGTAGGCCCCGGACTCCACCAAGAGACCCAGTACTTC. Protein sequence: CASSVGPGLHQETQYF.

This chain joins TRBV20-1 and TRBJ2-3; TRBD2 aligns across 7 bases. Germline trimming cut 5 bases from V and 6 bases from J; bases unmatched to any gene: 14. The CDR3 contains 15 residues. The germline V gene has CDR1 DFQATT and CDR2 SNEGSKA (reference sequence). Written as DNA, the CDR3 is TGCAGTGCTGCGCGACTAGCCCCCTTGACCGATACGCAGTATTTT. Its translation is CSAARLAPLTDTQYF.

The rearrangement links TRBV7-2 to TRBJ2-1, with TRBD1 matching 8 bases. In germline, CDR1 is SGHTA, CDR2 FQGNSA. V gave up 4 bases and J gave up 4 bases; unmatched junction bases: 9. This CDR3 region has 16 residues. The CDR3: CASSSRAGQGYNEQFF. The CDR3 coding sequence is TGTGCCAGCAGCTCCCGGGCCGGACAGGGTTACAATGAGCAGTTCTTC. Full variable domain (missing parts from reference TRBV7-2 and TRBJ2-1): GAGVSQSPSNKVTEKGKDVELRCDPISGHTALYWYRQSLGQGLEFLIYFQGNSAPDKSGLPSDRFSAERTGGSVSTLTIQRTQQEDSAVYLCASSSRAGQGYNEQFFGPGTRLTVL.

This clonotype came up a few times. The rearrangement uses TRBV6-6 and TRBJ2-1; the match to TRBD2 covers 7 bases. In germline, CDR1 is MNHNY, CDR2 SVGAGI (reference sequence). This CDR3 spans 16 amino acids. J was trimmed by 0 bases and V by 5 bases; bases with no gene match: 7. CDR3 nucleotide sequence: TGTGCCAGCAGTCAGGGAGGGAGGTACTCCTACAATGAGCAGTTCTTC. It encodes CASSQGGRYSYNEQFF.

Here the CDR3 reads CGSRTRTNQPQHF. CDR3 coding DNA: TGTGGCAGTAGGACAAGGACTAATCAGCCCCAGCATTTT. The chain employs TRBV6-5 and TRBJ1-5; D might be TRBD1 (5 bases). The V gene's germline CDR1 is MNHEY and CDR2 SVGAGI. This CDR3 has 13 amino acids.

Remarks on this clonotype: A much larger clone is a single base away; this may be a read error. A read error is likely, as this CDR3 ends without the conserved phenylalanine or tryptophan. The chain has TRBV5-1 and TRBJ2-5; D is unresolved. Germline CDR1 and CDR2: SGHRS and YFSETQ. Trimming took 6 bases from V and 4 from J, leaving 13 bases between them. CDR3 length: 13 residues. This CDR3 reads CASNGPTGETQYL. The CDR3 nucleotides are TGCGCCAGCAACGGACCTACGGGAGAGACCCAGTACTTG.

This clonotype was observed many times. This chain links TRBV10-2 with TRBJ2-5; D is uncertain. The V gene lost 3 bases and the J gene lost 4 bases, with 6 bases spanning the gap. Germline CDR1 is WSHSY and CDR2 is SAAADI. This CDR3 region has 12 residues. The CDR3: CASSESTETQYF. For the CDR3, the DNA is TGCGCCAGCAGTGAATCAACAGAGACCCAGTACTTC.

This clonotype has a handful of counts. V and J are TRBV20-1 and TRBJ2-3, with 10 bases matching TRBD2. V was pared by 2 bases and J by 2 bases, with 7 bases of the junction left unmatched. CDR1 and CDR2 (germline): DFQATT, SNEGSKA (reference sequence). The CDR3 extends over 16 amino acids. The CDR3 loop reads CSARLAGEWATDTQYF. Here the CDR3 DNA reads TGCAGTGCTAGACTAGCGGGAGAATGGGCCACAGATACGCAGTATTTT.

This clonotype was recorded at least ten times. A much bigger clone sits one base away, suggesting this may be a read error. CDR3 in DNA: TGTGCCAGCAGTTGTCGGCAGATGGAGACCCAGTACTTC. It yields the protein CASSCRQMETQYF. The rearrangement uses TRBV6-6 and TRBJ2-5, with D unresolved. This CDR3 has 13 amino acids. Germline V gene data show CDR1 as MNHNY and CDR2 as SVGAGI (reference sequence). The V end was cut by 4 bases, the J end by 5 bases, with 11 bases between.

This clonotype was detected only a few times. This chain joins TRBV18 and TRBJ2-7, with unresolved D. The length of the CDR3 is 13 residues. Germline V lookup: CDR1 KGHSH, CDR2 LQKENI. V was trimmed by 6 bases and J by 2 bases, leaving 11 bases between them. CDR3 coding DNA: TGTGCCAGCTCCCGGACCGCGACCTACGAGCAGTACTTC. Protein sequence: CASSRTATYEQYF.

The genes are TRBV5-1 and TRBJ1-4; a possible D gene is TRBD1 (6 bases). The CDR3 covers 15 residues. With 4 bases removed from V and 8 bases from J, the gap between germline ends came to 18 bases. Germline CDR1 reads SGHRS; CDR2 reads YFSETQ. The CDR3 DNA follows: TGCGCCAGCAGCCGGGTCGGCAGGGGAGTCGAAAAACTGTTTTTT. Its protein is CASSRVGRGVEKLFF.

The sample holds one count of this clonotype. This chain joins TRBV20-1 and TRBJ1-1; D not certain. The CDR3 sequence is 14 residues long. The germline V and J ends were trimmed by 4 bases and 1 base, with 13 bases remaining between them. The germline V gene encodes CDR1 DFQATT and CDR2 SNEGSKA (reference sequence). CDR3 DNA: TGCAGTGCTACCCCGAGAAGGCAGAACACTGAAGCTTTCTTT. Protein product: CSATPRRQNTEAFF.

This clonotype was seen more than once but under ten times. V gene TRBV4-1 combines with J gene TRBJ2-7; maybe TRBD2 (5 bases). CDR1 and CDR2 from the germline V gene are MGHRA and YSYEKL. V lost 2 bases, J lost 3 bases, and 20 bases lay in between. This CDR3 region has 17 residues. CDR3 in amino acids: CASSQRIGGSSNYEQYF. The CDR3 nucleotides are TGCGCCAGCAGCCAAAGAATCGGTGGGAGCAGCAACTACGAGCAGTACTTC.

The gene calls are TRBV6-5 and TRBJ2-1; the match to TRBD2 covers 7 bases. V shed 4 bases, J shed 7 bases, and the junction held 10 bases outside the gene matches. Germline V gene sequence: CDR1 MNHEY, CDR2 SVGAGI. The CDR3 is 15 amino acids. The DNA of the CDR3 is TGTGCCAGCAGTTTTAAGGGGAGGGGAGGGAATGAGCAGTTCTTC. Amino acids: CASSFKGRGGNEQFF.

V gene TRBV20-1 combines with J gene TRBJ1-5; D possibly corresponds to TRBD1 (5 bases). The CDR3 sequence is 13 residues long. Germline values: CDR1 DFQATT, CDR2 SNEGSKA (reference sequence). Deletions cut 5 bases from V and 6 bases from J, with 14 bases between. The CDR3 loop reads CSAVPGKSQPQHF. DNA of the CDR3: TGCAGTGCTGTGCCAGGGAAAAGTCAGCCCCAGCATTTT.

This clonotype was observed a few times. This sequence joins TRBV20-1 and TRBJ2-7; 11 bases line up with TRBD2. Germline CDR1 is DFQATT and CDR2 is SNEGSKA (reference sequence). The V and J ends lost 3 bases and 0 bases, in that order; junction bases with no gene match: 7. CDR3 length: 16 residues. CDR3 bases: TGCAGTGCTAGGGGAGGTACTAGCGGGAGCTCCTACGAGCAGTACTTC. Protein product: CSARGGTSGSSYEQYF.

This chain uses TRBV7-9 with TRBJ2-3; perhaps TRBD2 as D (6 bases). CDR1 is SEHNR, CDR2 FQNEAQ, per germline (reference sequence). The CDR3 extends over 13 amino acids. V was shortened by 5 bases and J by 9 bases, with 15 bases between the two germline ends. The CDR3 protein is CASSRGFRVTQYF. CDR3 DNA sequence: TGTGCCAGCAGCCGGGGGTTTCGGGTGACGCAGTATTTT.

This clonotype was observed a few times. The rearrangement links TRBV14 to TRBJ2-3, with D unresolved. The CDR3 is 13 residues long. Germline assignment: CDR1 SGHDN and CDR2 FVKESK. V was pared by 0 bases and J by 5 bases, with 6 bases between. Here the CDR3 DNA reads TGTGCCAGCAGCCAAGATCTCAAAGATACGCAGTATTTT. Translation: CASSQDLKDTQYF.